One TCR beta chain is described in this entry. The data are from a study of Ad26.COV2.S vaccination and SARS-CoV-2 variants. Study-wide background: Ad26.COV2.S shots went into the muscle once or twice, 56 days apart.

Sequenced by immunoSEQ multiplex PCR; TCRdb stores in-frame clones only, minus some. Here the sample spans more than 300,000 clones, around 88% being singletons. The sample's treatment: over 15 received Ad26.COV2.S at low or high dose, single or two shots; 5 received placebo; per-sample allocation not given. Samples were taken on day 63 after the first vaccine or placebo injection. The CDR3 is 16 amino acids. Germline V CDR1 and CDR2: SGDLS, YYNGEE. V lost 4 bases and J 0 bases, leaving 15 bases between the germline ends. The genes are TRBV9 and TRBJ2-3; the D gene is possibly TRBD2 (6 bases). The specimen comprised peripheral blood, sampled in a trial of Ad26.COV2.S vaccine versus placebo. This TCR derives from a person between 18 and 60 years old who received the Ad26.COV2.S COVID-19 vaccine or a placebo. The CDR3 sequence: CASSNHRDSSTDTQYF. The CDR3, as DNA: TGTGCCAGCAGCAACCACCGGGACTCGAGCACAGATACGCAGTATTTT.